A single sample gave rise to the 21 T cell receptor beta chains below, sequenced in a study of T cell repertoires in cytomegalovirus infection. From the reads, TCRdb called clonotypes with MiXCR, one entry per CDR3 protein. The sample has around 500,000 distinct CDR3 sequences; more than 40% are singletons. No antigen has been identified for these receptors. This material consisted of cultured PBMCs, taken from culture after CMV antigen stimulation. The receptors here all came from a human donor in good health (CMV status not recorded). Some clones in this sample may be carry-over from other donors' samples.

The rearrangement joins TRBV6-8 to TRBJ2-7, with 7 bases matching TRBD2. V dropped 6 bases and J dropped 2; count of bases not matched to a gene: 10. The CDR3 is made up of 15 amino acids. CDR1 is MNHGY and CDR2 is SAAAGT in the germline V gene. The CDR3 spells CASRSGILITYEQYF. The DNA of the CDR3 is TGTGCCAGCAGAAGCGGGATATTGATTACCTACGAGCAGTACTTC.

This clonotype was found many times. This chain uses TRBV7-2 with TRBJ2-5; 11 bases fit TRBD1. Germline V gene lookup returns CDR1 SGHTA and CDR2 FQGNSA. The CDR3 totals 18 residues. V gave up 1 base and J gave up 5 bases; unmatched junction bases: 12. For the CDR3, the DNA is TGTGCCAGCAGCTTAGTAGGGACAGGGGGGCCCGGAGGGGAGACCCAGTACTTC. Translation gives CASSLVGTGGPGGETQYF.

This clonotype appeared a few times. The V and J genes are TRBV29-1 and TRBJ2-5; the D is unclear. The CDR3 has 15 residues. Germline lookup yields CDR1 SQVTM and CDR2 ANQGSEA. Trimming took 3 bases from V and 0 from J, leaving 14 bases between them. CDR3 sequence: CSVDLRPGHQETQYF. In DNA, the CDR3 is TGCAGCGTTGACCTTCGGCCAGGACACCAAGAGACCCAGTACTTC.

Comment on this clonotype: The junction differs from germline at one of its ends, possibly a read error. CDR3 amino acids: CAIRESGTSPSEQYF. The CDR3 region has the DNA TGTGCCATCCGTGAATCCGGGACTAGCCCTTCCGAGCAGTACTTC. The genes are TRBV10-3 and TRBJ2-7; 9 bases are a match to TRBD2. The CDR3 has 15 amino acids. Germline loops: CDR1 ENHRY, CDR2 SYGVKD.

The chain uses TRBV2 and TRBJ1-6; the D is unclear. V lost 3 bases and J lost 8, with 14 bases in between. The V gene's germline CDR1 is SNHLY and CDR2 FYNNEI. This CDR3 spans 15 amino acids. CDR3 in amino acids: CASSDGSSSHSPLHF. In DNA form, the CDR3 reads TGTGCCAGCAGTGACGGGTCATCTTCCCATTCACCCCTCCACTTT.

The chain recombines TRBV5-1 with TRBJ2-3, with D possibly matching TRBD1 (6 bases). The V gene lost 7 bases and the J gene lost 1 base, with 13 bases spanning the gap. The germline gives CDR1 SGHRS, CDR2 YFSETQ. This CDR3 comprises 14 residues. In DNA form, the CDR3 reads TGCGCCAGCTCATCGGACAGTCGCACAGATACGCAGTATTTT. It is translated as CASSSDSRTDTQYF.

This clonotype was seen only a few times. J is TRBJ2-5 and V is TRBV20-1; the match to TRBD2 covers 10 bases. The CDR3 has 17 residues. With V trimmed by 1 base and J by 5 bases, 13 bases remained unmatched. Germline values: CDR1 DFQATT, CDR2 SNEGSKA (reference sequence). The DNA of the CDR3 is TGCAGTGCTAGAGGTTCGGTAGCGGGAGGTTCGTGGGAGACCCAGTACTTC. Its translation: CSARGSVAGGSWETQYF.

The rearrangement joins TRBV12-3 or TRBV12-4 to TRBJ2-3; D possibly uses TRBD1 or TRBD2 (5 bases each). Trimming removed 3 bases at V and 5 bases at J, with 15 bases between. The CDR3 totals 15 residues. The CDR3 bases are TGTGCCAGCAGTTTGCAGGGAGTTCGCGGAGATACGCAGTATTTT. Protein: CASSLQGVRGDTQYF.

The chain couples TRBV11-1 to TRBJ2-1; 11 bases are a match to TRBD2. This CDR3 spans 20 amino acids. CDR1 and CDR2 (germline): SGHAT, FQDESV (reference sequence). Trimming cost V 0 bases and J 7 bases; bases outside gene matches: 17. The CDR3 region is CASSLALGRGVAGGLNEQFF. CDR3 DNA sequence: TGTGCCAGCAGCTTAGCGCTTGGCAGGGGAGTAGCGGGGGGGCTGAATGAGCAGTTCTTC.

The CDR3: CASSPGTPRRGTIYF. CDR3 nucleotide sequence: TGTGCCAGCAGTCCCGGGACCCCCCGTAGAGGCACCATATATTTT. The gene calls are TRBV28 and TRBJ1-3, with D possibly matching TRBD1 (5 bases). The CDR3 is 15 residues long. CDR1 MDHEN and CDR2 SYDVKM come from the germline V gene. The V and J ends lost 5 bases and 9 bases respectively, with 20 bases between them. The whole variable domain, filled in from reference TRBV28 and TRBJ1-3, reads DVKVTQSSRYLVKRTGEKVFLECVQDMDHENMFWYRQDPGLGLRLIYFSYDVKMKEKGDIPEGYSVSREKKERFSLILESASTNQTSMYLCASSPGTPRRGTIYFGEGSWLTVV.

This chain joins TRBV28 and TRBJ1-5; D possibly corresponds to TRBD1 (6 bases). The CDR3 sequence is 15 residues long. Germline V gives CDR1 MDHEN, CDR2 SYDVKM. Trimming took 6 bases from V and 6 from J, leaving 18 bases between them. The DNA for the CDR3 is TGTGCCAGCAGCAGAATCCAGGGGTTCAGTCAGCCCCAGCATTTT. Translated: CASSRIQGFSQPQHF.

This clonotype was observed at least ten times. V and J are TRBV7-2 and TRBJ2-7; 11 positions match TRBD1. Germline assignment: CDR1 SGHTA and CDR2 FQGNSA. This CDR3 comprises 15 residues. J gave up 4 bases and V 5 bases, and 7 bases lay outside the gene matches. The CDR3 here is CASSVSGTGGYEQYF. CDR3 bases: TGTGCCAGCAGCGTCTCCGGGACAGGGGGATACGAGCAGTACTTC.

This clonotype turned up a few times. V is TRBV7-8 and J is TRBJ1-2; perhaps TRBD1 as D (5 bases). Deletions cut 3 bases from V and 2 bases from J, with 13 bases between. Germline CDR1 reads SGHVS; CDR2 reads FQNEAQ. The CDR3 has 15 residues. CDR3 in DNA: TGTGCCAGCAGCTTGGGTACGACAGAAAACTATGGCTACACCTTC. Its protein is CASSLGTTENYGYTF.

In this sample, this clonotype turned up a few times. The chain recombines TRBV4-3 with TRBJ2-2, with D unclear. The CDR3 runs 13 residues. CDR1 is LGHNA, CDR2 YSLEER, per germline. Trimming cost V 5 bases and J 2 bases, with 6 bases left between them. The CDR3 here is CASSDINTGELFF. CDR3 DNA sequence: TGCGCCAGCAGCGATATAAACACCGGGGAGCTGTTTTTT.

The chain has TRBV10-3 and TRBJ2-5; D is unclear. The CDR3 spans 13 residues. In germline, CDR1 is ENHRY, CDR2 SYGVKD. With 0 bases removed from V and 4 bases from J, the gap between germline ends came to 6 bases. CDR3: CAISESHLETQYF. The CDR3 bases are TGTGCCATCAGTGAGTCGCACTTAGAGACCCAGTACTTC.

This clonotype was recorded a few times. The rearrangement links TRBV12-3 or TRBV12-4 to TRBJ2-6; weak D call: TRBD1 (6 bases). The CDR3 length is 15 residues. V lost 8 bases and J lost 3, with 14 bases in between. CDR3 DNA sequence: TGTGCCAGCGGCTCCCCCAGGGGTGGGGCCAACGTCCTGACTTTC. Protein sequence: CASGSPRGGANVLTF.

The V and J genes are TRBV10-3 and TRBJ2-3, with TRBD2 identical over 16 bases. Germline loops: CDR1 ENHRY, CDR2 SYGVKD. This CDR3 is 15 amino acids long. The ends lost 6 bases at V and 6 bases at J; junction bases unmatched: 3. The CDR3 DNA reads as TGTGCCATCAGGGGACTAGCGGGAGGGGAGGATACGCAGTATTTT. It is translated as CAIRGLAGGEDTQYF.

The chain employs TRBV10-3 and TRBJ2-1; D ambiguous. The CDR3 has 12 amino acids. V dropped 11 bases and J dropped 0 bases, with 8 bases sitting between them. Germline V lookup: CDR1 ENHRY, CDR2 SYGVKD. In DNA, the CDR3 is TGTGCCGCCAGGAGCTCCTACAATGAGCAGTTCTTC. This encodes CAARSSYNEQFF.

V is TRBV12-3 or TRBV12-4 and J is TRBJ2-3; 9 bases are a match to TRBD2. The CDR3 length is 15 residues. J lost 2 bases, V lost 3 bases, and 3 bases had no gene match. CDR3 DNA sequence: TGTGCCAGCAGTTTTGGACTAGCGACCACAGATACGCAGTATTTT. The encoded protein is CASSFGLATTDTQYF.

As DNA, the CDR3 is TGTGCCAGCCGGGGGCTAGCGAGTAACGAGCAGTACTTC. As protein: CASRGLASNEQYF. The rearrangement joins TRBV27 to TRBJ2-7; D is tentatively TRBD1 or TRBD2 (6 bases each). The CDR3 spans 13 residues. Trimming cost V 8 bases and J 5 bases, with 16 bases left between them. The germline V gene encodes CDR1 MNHEY and CDR2 SMNVEV (reference sequence).

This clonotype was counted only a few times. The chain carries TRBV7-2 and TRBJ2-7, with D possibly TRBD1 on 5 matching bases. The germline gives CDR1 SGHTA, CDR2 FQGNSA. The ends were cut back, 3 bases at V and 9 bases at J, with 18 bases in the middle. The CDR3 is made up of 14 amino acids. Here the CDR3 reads CASSFWQGTTGQYF. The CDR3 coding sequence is TGTGCCAGCAGCTTTTGGCAGGGCACGACGGGGCAGTACTTC. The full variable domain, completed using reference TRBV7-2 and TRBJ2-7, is GAGVSQSPSNKVTEKGKDVELRCDPISGHTALYWYRQSLGQGLEFLIYFQGNSAPDKSGLPSDRFSAERTGGSVSTLTIQRTQQEDSAVYLCASSFWQGTTGQYFGPGTRLTVT.